This T cell receptor (beta chain) was profiled in a study of cytomegalovirus exposure and HLA in healthy donors (dated by TCRdb to 2016 to 2017). Background for the entire study: According to an earlier analysis of a few hundred of the donors, 150 million to 200 million T cells yielded some 110 million unique TCR beta sequences and about 300 Gb of sequence data. The study was designed to test whether signatures of past pathogen exposure could be identified by cataloging public T cell receptors. Among some 400 genotyped donors of the cohort, an average of around 250,000 unique TCR beta nucleotide sequences was sequenced per donor, of which about 18% were non-productive. An earlier analysis of 500 to 750 of the donors applied high-throughput TCR beta sequencing to assess whether each TCR beta V gene segment acted as functional or pseudogenic. Using immunosequencing, the study profiled T cell repertoires from 550 to 750 subjects and related those repertoires to cytomegalovirus serostatus. All discovery cohort repertoires had been generated on a single sequencing platform. HLA typing covered class I and class II loci at four-digit resolution. Along with the roughly 670-subject first cohort, a separate validation cohort of over a hundred different subjects was used. Typing coverage varied by locus: 629-630 donors for A, B, C, DRB1 and DQB1; about 520 for DQA1; more than 600 for DPA1; approximately 470 for DPB1. About 300 gigabases of sequencing data and approximately 91 million unique TCR sequences made up an early release that covered over 550 HLA-typed donors. Donor age, sex, ethnicity and CMV serostatus were compiled together with the repertoire data. The genetic ancestry cluster associated with self-reported Caucasian donors included about 81% of the roughly 410 genotyped donors. Rather than using new phenotypic data, the later analysis identified candidate immune exposures from TCR beta sequences and from how often those sequences occurred across donors. The study combined high-throughput TCR immunosequencing, statistical association of individual TCRs with disease status, and machine learning to predict cytomegalovirus infection status. In a later genetic analysis, genome-wide SNP genotypes for about 55% of the roughly 700 donors were used, and that subset was treated as a discovery cohort. A later analysis re-analyzed previously published TCR beta repertoires from 666 donors and added high-resolution HLA genotyping to study TCR occurrence patterns. Because of strong linkage in the cohort, roughly five DR-DQ haplotypes were treated as single units for association and clustering.

The cohort was made up of roughly 670 healthy bone marrow donors. At the time of sampling, every cohort member was nominally healthy, though immune exposures that went unrecorded were likely present. Of the approximately 700 cohort members, approximately 300 had a positive CMV serostatus and 352 had a negative one, while no CMV serostatus was recorded for the donor. Every donor gave a peripheral blood sample, and the peripheral blood mononuclear cells from that sample were used for TCR beta sequencing. The Qiagen DNeasy Blood Extraction Kit was used to extract genomic DNA from the blood cell samples. The study at large found these results: The classifier was reported to diagnose cytomegalovirus status with high specificity and sensitivity in both the original cohort and the validation cohort. Because HLA typing was missing for some donors at each locus, association tests included only the typed subset. Because the 87-base-pair reads could not distinguish some IMGT-functional V segments, including TRBV6-2 and TRBV6-3, those segments were excluded. While some public TCRs were present in many individuals, most TCR sequences turned up only very rarely across donors. The presence/absence analyses assumed that sequencing depth was roughly uniform across donors, and that assumption may not be true. In a later analysis, several top co-occurrence clusters were reported to appear linked to parvovirus B19, influenza, CMV and Epstein-Barr virus. A later analysis found that TCR association rates varied across HLA loci, with DRB1 alleles showing the most associated TCRs and HLA-C alleles the fewest. Linkage disequilibrium might explain the correlated functional status among segregating V segments, but an unknown experimental factor could not be ruled out. The sequencing pipeline was judged likely to have produced a cluster of highly shared sequence variants as a technical artifact. In an earlier analysis of about 550 of the donors, most TCR beta V segments were observed in productive rearrangements about 87% or about 30% of the time, broadly matching IMGT annotations. A further reported finding was that TCR beta sequences accurately predicted the HLA-A and HLA-B alleles for most subjects in the first cohort. According to a later genetic analysis, donors in an Asian-associated ancestry cluster had fewer N-insertions in productive TCRs than the approximately 700-donor mean. When HLA alleles, especially DR and DQ, strongly co-occurred, TCR associations were difficult to assign to individual alleles. In a later genetic analysis, a missense DCLRE1C variant was associated with V-gene and J-gene trimming of TCR beta chains, and the association was replicated in an independent cohort. A few of the identified cytomegalovirus-associated TCR beta chains were confirmed in vitro to be specific for cytomegalovirus antigens. CMV serostatus was the only immune exposure information available for the cohort. The authors suggested that the approach could potentially be extended to other disease states and immunological phenotypes. This cohort had only TCR beta chains sequenced, and the lack of alpha or paired-chain data limited which features could be detected. In a later analysis, HLA-associated TCR beta chains showed more clonal expansion and lower generation probabilities than non-associated chains that were equally common. A later analysis associated about 17,000 TCR beta sequences with specific HLA alleles at a false discovery rate of 0.05. Over 15 rarely observed V segments, including chromosome 9 orphons, were excluded from the earlier analysis of several hundred of the donors because counts were too low. In the study, around 160 TCR beta chains were listed as associated with cytomegalovirus. According to a later analysis, most CMV-associated TCR beta chains appeared to be HLA-restricted, and the HLA associations seemed to be driven largely by CMV exposure.

The library relied on the immunoSEQ multiplex PCR assay. A mixture of 60 forward primers for TCR Vbeta segments and 13 reverse primers for TCR Jbeta segments was used in the multiplex PCR. The CDR3 region of rearranged TCR beta genes was amplified from genomic DNA by a multiplex PCR assay. The Illumina HiSeq System was used to sequence the amplified TCR beta libraries as 87-base-pair reads. As for the authors' bioinformatics: In a later analysis, some 80 million unique TCR beta chains were counted across the 500 to 850 repertoires, and about 9.9 million of these chains were shared by at least two donors. Raw reads were error-corrected and collapsed into unique sequences with a nearest-neighbor algorithm that merged closely related sequences to remove PCR and sequencing errors. Alignment of CDR3 sequences to IMGT reference sequences was used to assign V, D and J gene segments. For a sequence to be retained, a match of at least six nucleotides to both a V gene segment and a J gene segment was required. A rearrangement was called productive if the CDR3 had no stop codons and remained in frame with V and J, and every other rearrangement was called non-productive. CDR3 was defined according to IMGT convention as the region running from the second conserved V-encoded cysteine to the conserved J-encoded phenylalanine. In an earlier analysis of more than 550 of the donors, sequences lacking an unambiguous match to a single V gene segment were excluded. In an earlier analysis of around 600 of the donors, V segments were called functional above 56.7% productive rearrangements and were called segregating when the between-donor standard deviation exceeded 5%. A statistical classification framework was developed to diagnose cytomegalovirus status using the catalog of TCR beta chain sequences. In a later analysis, V and J genes were assigned by comparing TCR nucleotide sequences against IMGT/GENE-DB human TR gene sequences. In a later analysis, CDR3 sequences and most-parsimonious VDJ recombination scenarios were assigned using the TCRdist pipeline. In a later analysis, each TCR beta chain was defined by its CDR3 amino acid sequence together with its V-gene family, and reads without a unique V-gene family were excluded. In a later analysis, around 650 highly shared, low-generation-probability nucleotide sequences were removed to address suspected cross-contamination and a sequencing artifact. A later analysis calculated a clonal expansion index for each public chain from normalized within-repertoire ranks of inferred template counts. In a later analysis, generation probabilities were computed with a VDJ recombination model fitted to out-of-frame rearrangements, and the resulting probabilities were checked against IGoR. A later analysis scored TCR-TCR, TCR-HLA and TCR-CMV co-occurrence with hypergeometric tests, applying a repertoire-size bias correction to TCR pairs. To estimate false discovery rates, a later analysis permuted the HLA or CMV assignments 20 times. A later analysis grouped co-occurring TCRs with DBSCAN, adding TCRdist sequence similarity when clustering within HLA-allele-positive subsets. Repertoires with fewer than 30,000 or more than 120,000 public chains were left out of co-occurrence clustering, as were about five repertoires with anomalous nucleotide sharing. The table comes from immuneACCESS by way of TCRdb, which keeps in-frame sequences with V and J called. Part of the clones is missing from these tables; in studies checked, under half for an unresolved V gene and the rest for unknown reasons. Clone size and the V and J calls come from that table; the DNA yielded D and trimming. The table for this sample lists about 150,000 clones; 75% to 85% of them were counted only once. The ten top clones hold about 4% of the sample.

CDR1 and CDR2 are read off the germline V gene (reference sequence) as MNHEY and SMNVEV. Reading from cysteine to phenylalanine, the CDR3 counts 19 amino acids. Of all the DNA, just the CDR3 is kept, 57 bases in frame from base 1. V is pruned by 4 bases and J by 1 base, leaving 10 bases of the junction without a gene match. This clone has only a few counts. Its specific antigen is unknown. No base-level quality is on record; no much larger clone is a single base apart. The TCR originated in a human donor in good health. The chain uses TRBV27 and TRBJ2-3, with 14 bases aligning to TRBD2. Sequenced: PBMCs. The bases are TGTGCCAGCAGTTCCAGACTAGCGGGAGGGCCTTGGGGCACAGATACGCAGTATTTT. This sequence encodes CASSSRLAGGPWGTDTQYF.